Included here is one T cell receptor beta chain sequence, with context. This sample is part of a study of blood T cell repertoires in COVID-19. This table comes from immunoSEQ multiplex PCR, and its TCRdb copy is limited to in-frame clones, with some not included. The table lists tens of thousands of clones, about 88% of them singletons. CDR3 length: 15 amino acids. Germline loops: CDR1 SGHDT, CDR2 YYEEEE. The ends lost 4 bases at V and 8 bases at J; junction bases unmatched: 10. Sequences were obtained from PBMCs or T cells enriched from blood (not recorded which). This sequence was found in a woman aged 45-59 years who had recovered from COVID-19. The rearrangement links TRBV5-6 to TRBJ2-3; 10 bases map to TRBD2. In DNA form, the CDR3 reads TGTGCCAGCAGCCCAGGGGGGACTAGCGCGCTTACGCAGTATTTT. It is translated as CASSPGGTSALTQYF.